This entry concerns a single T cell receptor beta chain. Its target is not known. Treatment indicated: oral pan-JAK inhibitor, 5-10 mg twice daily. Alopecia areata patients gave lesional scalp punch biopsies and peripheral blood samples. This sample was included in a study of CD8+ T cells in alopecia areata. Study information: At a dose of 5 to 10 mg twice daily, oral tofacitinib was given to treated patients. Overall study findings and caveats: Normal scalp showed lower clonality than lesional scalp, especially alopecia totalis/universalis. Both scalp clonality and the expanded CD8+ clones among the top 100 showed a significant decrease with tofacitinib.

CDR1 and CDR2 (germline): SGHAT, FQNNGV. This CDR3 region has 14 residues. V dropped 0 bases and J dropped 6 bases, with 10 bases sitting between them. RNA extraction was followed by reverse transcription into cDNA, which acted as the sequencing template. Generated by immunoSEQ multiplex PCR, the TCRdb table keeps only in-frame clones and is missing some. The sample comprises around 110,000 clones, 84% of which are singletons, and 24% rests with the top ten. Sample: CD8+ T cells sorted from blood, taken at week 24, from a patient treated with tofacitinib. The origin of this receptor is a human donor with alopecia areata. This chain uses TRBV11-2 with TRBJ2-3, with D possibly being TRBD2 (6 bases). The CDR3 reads CASSLEWGEDTQYF. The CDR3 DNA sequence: TGTGCCAGCAGCTTAGAATGGGGGGAGGATACGCAGTATTTT.